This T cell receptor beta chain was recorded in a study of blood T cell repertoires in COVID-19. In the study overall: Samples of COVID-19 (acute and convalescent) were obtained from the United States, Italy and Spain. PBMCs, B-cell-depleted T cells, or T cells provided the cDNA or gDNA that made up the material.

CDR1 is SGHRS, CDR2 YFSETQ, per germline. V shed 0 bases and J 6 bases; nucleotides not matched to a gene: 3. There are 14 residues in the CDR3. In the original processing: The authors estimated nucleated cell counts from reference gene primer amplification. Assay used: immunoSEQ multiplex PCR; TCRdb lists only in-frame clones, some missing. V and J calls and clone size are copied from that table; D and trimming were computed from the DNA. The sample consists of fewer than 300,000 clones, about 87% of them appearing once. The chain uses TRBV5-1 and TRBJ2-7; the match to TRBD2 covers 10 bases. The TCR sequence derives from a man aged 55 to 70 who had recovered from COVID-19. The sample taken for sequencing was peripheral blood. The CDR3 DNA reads TGCGCCAGCAGCTTGGGAAGCGGGGGGGGCGAGCAGTACTTC. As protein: CASSLGSGGGEQYF. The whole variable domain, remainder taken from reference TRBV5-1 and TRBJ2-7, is KAGVTQTPRYLIKTRGQQVTLSCSPISGHRSVSWYQQTPGQGLQFLFEYFSETQRNKGNFPGRFSGRQFSNSRSEMNVSTLELGDSALYLCASSLGSGGGEQYFGPGTRLTVT.